One sample yielded the 27 T cell receptor beta chains listed below, sequenced in a study of beta chain features in type 1 diabetes. Findings of the study overall: Moderately but significantly shorter TCRB CDR3s were found in Type 1 diabetes patients in all four CD4+ subsets.

Reverse transcribing all isolated RNA meant expressed TCRB transcripts were sequenced. Repertoires were generated with immunoSEQ multiplex PCR, while TCRdb's copy carries only in-frame clones and drops some. Of more than 250,000 clones in the sample, approximately 15% were seen once. These receptors have no known antigen. The source material was naive CD4+ T cells from blood. The origin of the receptors is a man between 18 and 35 years old with type 1 diabetes.

The CDR3 coding sequence is TGTGCCAGCAGTAGCCACCCCTCCTACAATGAGCAGTTCTTC. It encodes CASSSHPSYNEQFF. This rearrangement joins TRBV6-5 to TRBJ2-1; D call uncertain. Trimming stripped 5 bases from V and 0 bases from J, with 8 bases between. The CDR3 is 14 residues long. Germline-derived CDR1 and CDR2 are MNHEY and SVGAGI.

The chain uses TRBV30 and TRBJ2-7, with D perhaps TRBD1 (5 bases). The CDR3 has 11 amino acids. Germline V gene data show CDR1 as GTSNPN and CDR2 as SVGIG (reference sequence). With 1 base removed from V and 7 bases from J, the gap between germline ends came to 8 bases. In DNA, the CDR3 is TGTGCCTGGAGTGAGGGGCTGGAGCAGTACTTC. Its translation is CAWSEGLEQYF. The complete variable domain, with remaining parts taken from reference TRBV30 and TRBJ2-7, reads SQTIHQWPATLVQPVGSPLSLECTVEGTSNPNLYWYRQAAGRGLQLLFYSVGIGQISSEVPQNLSASRPQDRQFILSSKKLLLSDSGFYLCAWSEGLEQYFGPGTRLTVT.

The gene calls are TRBV21-1 and TRBJ1-1. TRBV21-1 has pseudogene status. The CDR3 is 14 residues long. CDR3 bases: TGTGCCAGCAGCACTGAGGGGGGGACCGAAGAAGCTTTCTTT. Residues: CASSTEGGTEEAFF.

This clone has only a few counts. V and J are TRBV30 and TRBJ1-2; D is unresolved. The CDR3 sequence is 13 residues long. From germline, CDR1 is GTSNPN and CDR2 SVGIG (reference sequence). V lost 1 base and J lost 5, with 11 bases in between. The CDR3 loop is CAWSESGTYGYTF. DNA for the CDR3: TGTGCCTGGAGTGAATCAGGAACTTATGGCTACACCTTC.

The chain recombines TRBV30 with TRBJ2-7; D gene uncertain. Germline V gene data show CDR1 as GTSNPN and CDR2 as SVGIG (reference sequence). The CDR3 loop spans 13 amino acids. V lost 1 base and J 3 bases, leaving 10 bases between the germline ends. In DNA, the CDR3 is TGTGCCTGGAGTGCAAACTACCACTACGAGCAGTACTTC. This sequence encodes CAWSANYHYEQYF.

This clone turned up a few times. Additional DNA sequences in this sample encode the identical CDR3. The chain carries TRBV30 and TRBJ2-7, with 11 nucleotides matching TRBD2. The CDR3 has 14 residues. V was pared by 1 base and J by 3 bases, with 2 bases of the junction left unmatched. Germline CDR1 reads GTSNPN; CDR2 reads SVGIG (reference sequence). CDR3 residues: CAWSALAGVYEQYF. CDR3 DNA: TGTGCCTGGAGTGCACTAGCGGGAGTCTACGAGCAGTACTTC. The whole variable domain, remainder taken from reference TRBV30 and TRBJ2-7, is SQTIHQWPATLVQPVGSPLSLECTVEGTSNPNLYWYRQAAGRGLQLLFYSVGIGQISSEVPQNLSASRPQDRQFILSSKKLLLSDSGFYLCAWSALAGVYEQYFGPGTRLTVT.

This clone was seen more than once but under ten times. V and J are TRBV7-2 and TRBJ2-5; D perhaps matches TRBD2 (5 bases). The CDR3 is made up of 13 amino acids. With 4 bases removed from V and 7 bases from J, the gap between germline ends came to 13 bases. CDR1 is SGHTA, CDR2 FQGNSA, per germline. The CDR3 region is CASSSRPGMTQYF. In nucleotides, the CDR3 is TGTGCCAGCAGCTCCAGGCCGGGGATGACCCAGTACTTC.

The chain carries TRBV11-1 and TRBJ2-7; TRBD2 agrees at 7 bases. Germline trimming cut 6 bases from V and 1 base from J; bases unmatched to any gene: 9. The CDR3 spans 15 residues. CDR1 SGHAT and CDR2 FQDESV come from the germline V gene (reference sequence). The CDR3 coding sequence is TGTGCCAGCAGTCCCGCGGGAGTTATGTCCTACGAGCAGTACTTC. It yields the protein CASSPAGVMSYEQYF.

The gene calls are TRBV28 and TRBJ1-2; 7 bases map to TRBD1. The CDR3 spans 13 residues. V lost 8 bases and J lost 2; bases outside the gene matches: 5. CDR1 MDHEN and CDR2 SYDVKM come from the germline V gene. CDR3 nucleotide sequence: TGTGCCAGCTCGGACAGGCGCAACTATGGCTACACCTTC. Protein sequence: CASSDRRNYGYTF.

This chain uses TRBV5-1 with TRBJ2-7, with TRBD1 as a possible D gene (8 bases). The CDR3 spans 13 residues. Germline V gene sequence: CDR1 SGHRS, CDR2 YFSETQ. The germline V and J ends were trimmed by 4 bases and 6 bases, with 14 bases remaining between them. CDR3 nucleotide sequence: TGCGCCAGCAGCACGGACAGGGAGGGCGAGCAGTACTTC. It yields the protein CASSTDREGEQYF.

This clone showed up just a few times. V gene TRBV30 combines with J gene TRBJ2-2; 12 bases are a match to TRBD2. V lost 4 bases and J lost 5; bases outside the gene matches: 5. The CDR3 runs to 15 residues. Germline CDR1 and CDR2: GTSNPN and SVGIG (reference sequence). This chain's CDR3 is CAWNGLAGRTGELFF. In DNA, the CDR3 is TGTGCCTGGAACGGACTAGCGGGGCGGACCGGGGAGCTGTTTTTT.

In this sample, this clone turned up a few times. CDR3 coding DNA: TGTGCCATCAGTGCGCCCGGGTACAATGAGCAGTTCTTC. It specifies CAISAPGYNEQFF. This sequence joins TRBV10-3 and TRBJ2-1; D not resolved. The CDR3 consists of 13 residues. Germline V gives CDR1 ENHRY, CDR2 SYGVKD. V gave up 4 bases and J gave up 4 bases, with 8 bases separating them.

This clone was seen a handful of times. The chain combines TRBV28 with TRBJ2-1, with TRBD1 identical over 7 bases. The CDR3 length is 15 residues. Looked up from germline, CDR1 is MDHEN and CDR2 is SYDVKM. V trimming: 6 bases; J trimming: 0 bases; junction bases outside the gene matches: 5. The CDR3 reads CASRGDRASYNEQFF. Written as DNA, the CDR3 is TGTGCCAGCAGGGGAGACAGGGCCTCCTACAATGAGCAGTTCTTC.

The rearrangement joins TRBV4-2 to TRBJ2-3; TRBD2 agrees at 9 bases. Germline CDR1 reads LGHNA; CDR2 reads YNFKEQ. The junction had 8 bases not matched to a gene; V was cut back by 4 bases and J by 0 bases. The CDR3 loop spans 17 amino acids. The CDR3 region is CASSPTSGKTSTDTQYF. The CDR3 DNA sequence: TGTGCCAGCAGCCCGACTAGCGGAAAAACTAGCACAGATACGCAGTATTTT.

This clone was observed a handful of times. The chain employs TRBV28 and TRBJ2-3; 9 bases map to TRBD2. CDR1 is MDHEN, CDR2 SYDVKM, per germline. The CDR3 has 15 amino acids. Trimming took 7 bases from V and 5 from J; bases not matched to a gene: 10. This CDR3 reads CASTGGRGRRDTQYF. The DNA of the CDR3 is TGTGCCAGCACGGGCGGGAGGGGGCGGCGAGATACGCAGTATTTT.

Regarding this clone: The sample holds other DNA sequences that translate to the same CDR3. This chain uses TRBV28 with TRBJ2-7; 13 positions match TRBD2. Unmatched junction bases numbered 2, after V lost 6 bases and J lost 0 bases. CDR3 length: 15 residues. Germline CDR1 is MDHEN and CDR2 is SYDVKM. The CDR3 nucleotides read TGTGCCAGCAGCCGGACTAGCGGGAGCTCCTACGAGCAGTACTTC. Amino acid sequence: CASSRTSGSSYEQYF.

The chain employs TRBV7-6 and TRBJ2-7, with D tentatively TRBD1 (6 bases). The CDR3 is 15 amino acids. Germline CDR1 SGHVS, CDR2 FNYEAQ. V lost 4 bases and J lost 2, with 15 bases in between. CDR3 nucleotides: TGTGCCAGCAGCTCGCGCTACAGGGCGCCCTACGAGCAGTACTTC. Translated: CASSSRYRAPYEQYF.

V usage is TRBV6-4 and J usage is TRBJ2-1; TRBD2 agrees at 11 bases. V dropped 4 bases and J dropped 6; count of bases not matched to a gene: 5. Looked up from germline, CDR1 is MRHNA and CDR2 is SNTAGT. CDR3 length: 15 amino acids. DNA of the CDR3: TGTGCCAGCAGTGGCCTAGCGGGAGGTTCCAATGAGCAGTTCTTC. Its protein product is CASSGLAGGSNEQFF.

The chain employs TRBV28 and TRBJ1-5; D is undetermined. CDR3 length: 12 residues. In germline, CDR1 is MDHEN, CDR2 SYDVKM. V was trimmed by 6 bases and J by 0 bases, leaving 3 bases between them. The CDR3 here is CASSVSNQPQHF. CDR3 nucleotides: TGTGCCAGCAGCGTTAGCAATCAGCCCCAGCATTTT. Full variable domain (missing parts from reference TRBV28 and TRBJ1-5): DVKVTQSSRYLVKRTGEKVFLECVQDMDHENMFWYRQDPGLGLRLIYFSYDVKMKEKGDIPEGYSVSREKKERFSLILESASTNQTSMYLCASSVSNQPQHFGDGTRLSIL.

V usage is TRBV2 and J usage is TRBJ2-3, with TRBD2 identical over 9 bases. Germline trimming cut 10 bases from V and 6 bases from J; bases unmatched to any gene: 8. CDR1 is SNHLY and CDR2 is FYNNEI in the germline V gene. This CDR3 has 13 amino acids. This chain's CDR3 is CATGGREGDTQYF. The CDR3 region has the DNA TGTGCCACCGGGGGGCGGGAGGGCGATACGCAGTATTTT.

This clone has only a few counts. The rearrangement links TRBV7-9 to TRBJ2-7, with 8 bases identical to TRBD1. The CDR3 is 14 amino acids. From germline, CDR1 is SEHNR and CDR2 FQNEAQ (reference sequence). Trimming at V came to 4 bases and at J to 1 base, leaving 3 bases not matched to a gene. Here the CDR3 reads CASSSRTGSYEQYF. CDR3 DNA sequence: TGTGCCAGCAGCTCCAGGACAGGGTCCTACGAGCAGTACTTC.

J is TRBJ2-5 and V is TRBV11-2; 12 bases align to TRBD2. This CDR3 spans 16 amino acids. Germline V gene data show CDR1 as SGHAT and CDR2 as FQNNGV. J gave up 2 bases and V 4 bases, and 5 bases lay outside the gene matches. In DNA form, the CDR3 reads TGTGCCAGCAGCTCCACTAGCGGGGGGCTTCAAGAGACCCAGTACTTC. Translating it yields CASSSTSGGLQETQYF.

V is TRBV7-2 and J is TRBJ2-5; 9 bases map to TRBD2. V lost 5 bases to trimming and J lost 4 bases; unmatched junction nucleotides: 5. CDR1 and CDR2 from the germline V gene are SGHTA and FQGNSA. The CDR3 runs 14 residues. The CDR3 region is CASSPPGLAETQYF. CDR3 sequence (DNA): TGTGCCAGCAGCCCCCCGGGACTAGCAGAGACCCAGTACTTC.

A few counts support this clone. The rearrangement uses TRBV6-6 and TRBJ1-5; D possibly corresponds to TRBD1 (6 bases). The CDR3 extends over 15 amino acids. Looked up from germline, CDR1 is MNHNY and CDR2 is SVGAGI (reference sequence). Deletions cut 7 bases from V and 0 bases from J, with 13 bases between. The CDR3, as DNA: TGTGCCAGCACCATACAGGGACATAGCAATCAGCCCCAGCATTTT. It specifies CASTIQGHSNQPQHF.

This clone has more than one count but fewer than ten. The rearrangement links TRBV30 to TRBJ2-5; the D gene is possibly TRBD1 (5 bases). V lost 3 bases and J lost 3, with 17 bases in between. There are 15 residues in the CDR3. The germline gives CDR1 GTSNPN, CDR2 SVGIG (reference sequence). CDR3 sequence: CAWSRVPGPKETQYF. The CDR3 nucleotides are TGTGCCTGGAGCAGGGTCCCTGGGCCAAAAGAGACCCAGTACTTC.

This clone was detected only a few times. This chain uses TRBV4-1 with TRBJ1-1; D may be TRBD1 (5 bases). The CDR3 has 15 residues. Deletions cut 1 base from V and 2 bases from J, with 11 bases between. Germline-derived CDR1 and CDR2 are MGHRA and YSYEKL. The CDR3 reads CASSQGGRANTEAFF. The CDR3 nucleotides read TGCGCCAGCAGCCAAGGAGGCAGGGCTAACACTGAAGCTTTCTTT.

This clone was seen a few times. The genes are TRBV2 and TRBJ1-5; 10 bases agree with TRBD1. With 6 bases clipped from V and 7 bases from J, the junction kept 6 bases outside the gene matches. The germline V gene has CDR1 SNHLY and CDR2 FYNNEI. This CDR3 has 14 residues. CDR3 coding DNA: TGTGCCAGCAGAGAAAGGACAGGGGGACAGCCCCAGCATTTT. Translated, it gives CASRERTGGQPQHF. The variable domain in full, with the rest retrieved from reference TRBV2 and TRBJ1-5, is EPEVTQTPSHQVTQMGQEVILRCVPISNHLYFYWYRQILGQKVEFLVSFYNNEISEKSEIFDDQFSVERPDGSNFTLKIRSTKLEDSAMYFCASRERTGGQPQHFGDGTRLSIL.